These 30 T cell receptor beta chains share one sample of origin, sequenced in a study of T-cell reconstitution after alpha-beta-depleted transplantation in children. Unique molecular identifiers were incorporated into the prepared TCRbeta library. TCRdb ran MiXCR on the PCR reads and lists one entry per CDR3 protein. The top ten clones hold about 7.3% of a sample with fewer than 130,000 distinct CDR3 sequences, about a tenth of them seen once. The specimen comprised PBMCs from the stem cell graft donor, sampled from the stem cell graft. The receptors derive from a human donor who donated a stem cell graft to a child with acute lymphoblastic leukemia.

V gene TRBV20-1 combines with J gene TRBJ2-3, with 14 bases that match TRBD2. CDR3 length: 16 amino acids. Germline-derived CDR1 and CDR2 are DFQATT and SNEGSKA (reference sequence). CDR3 bases: TGCAGCTTCTGGGGGGGACTAGCGGGAGACACAGATACGCAGTATTTT. It translates to CSFWGGLAGDTDTQYF.

This chain links TRBV18 with TRBJ2-7; 10 bases are a match to TRBD1. The V gene end was trimmed by 3 bases and the J gene end by 1 base; junction bases not matched to a gene: 6. CDR3 length equals 16 residues. Germline CDR1 KGHSH, CDR2 LQKENI. The CDR3 spells CASSPFPGQGSYEQYF. In nucleotides, the CDR3 is TGTGCCAGCTCACCGTTTCCGGGACAGGGGTCCTACGAGCAGTACTTC.

This clonotype occurred many times. The chain has TRBV12-3 or TRBV12-4 and TRBJ1-1; 7 nucleotides line up with TRBD1. The ends lost 6 bases at V and 6 bases at J; junction bases unmatched: 10. The length of the CDR3 is 14 residues. The CDR3 sequence: CASSTGEGAPEAFF. CDR3 bases: TGTGCCAGCAGCACTGGGGAGGGGGCGCCTGAAGCTTTCTTT.

At least ten counts were recorded for this clonotype. The chain uses TRBV10-3 and TRBJ2-3; weak D call: TRBD2 (5 bases). The CDR3 contains 16 residues. Trimming removed 3 bases from V and 2 bases from J, with 15 bases in between. CDR1 and CDR2 (germline): ENHRY, SYGVKD. The CDR3 sequence: CAISDPARAYTDTQYF. For the CDR3, the DNA is TGTGCCATCAGTGACCCAGCGCGGGCCTACACAGATACGCAGTATTTT.

The table lists this clonotype with many counts. This chain connects TRBV3-1 to TRBJ2-3, with D possibly being TRBD2 (6 bases). From germline, CDR1 is LGHDT and CDR2 YNNKEL (reference sequence). Trimming removed 4 bases from V and 11 bases from J, with 16 bases in between. The CDR3 sequence is 13 residues long. CDR3 region: CASSLDWDFRQYF. CDR3 sequence (DNA): TGTGCCAGCAGCCTTGATTGGGACTTCCGGCAGTATTTT.

This clonotype was picked up many times. The chain uses TRBV4-3 and TRBJ1-1; the D gene is possibly TRBD1 (5 bases). Between the trimmed V and J ends, which lost 0 bases and 0 bases, there was a span of 17 bases. The CDR3 consists of 18 residues. The germline gives CDR1 LGHNA, CDR2 YSLEER. This chain's CDR3 is CASSQEGGRGTMNTEAFF. The DNA of the CDR3 is TGCGCCAGCAGCCAAGAGGGGGGGAGGGGCACGATGAACACTGAAGCTTTCTTT.

In this sample, this clonotype turned up many times. At one end, the junction sequence differs from germline, possibly due to a read error. The genes are TRBV7-2 and TRBJ1-6; D unresolved. This CDR3 comprises 16 residues. Germline CDR1 is SGHTA and CDR2 is FQGNSA. CDR3 protein: CASSLSGRSGERKFFF. The CDR3, as DNA: TGTGCCAGCAGCTTGAGTGGCAGGAGTGGGGAAAGAAAATTCTTCTTT.

This clonotype was recorded at least ten times. J is TRBJ2-1 and V is TRBV27, with 11 bases that match TRBD2. CDR3 length: 15 residues. Trimming took 7 bases from V and 3 from J; bases not matched to a gene: 5. The germline V gene encodes CDR1 MNHEY and CDR2 SMNVEV (reference sequence). The DNA of the CDR3 is TGTGCCAGCACCCCCCTAGCGGGAGGCTACAATGAGCAGTTCTTC. Translated: CASTPLAGGYNEQFF.

This clonotype occurred many times. This rearrangement joins TRBV19 to TRBJ2-3; D perhaps matches TRBD1 (5 bases). The CDR3 has 15 amino acids. Per germline, CDR1 LNHDA and CDR2 SQIVND (reference sequence). The V end was cut by 7 bases, the J end by 0 bases, with 14 bases between. CDR3 coding DNA: TGTGCCAGTAACCTAGGGGATTTTAGCACAGATACGCAGTATTTT. It is translated as CASNLGDFSTDTQYF.

This clonotype was seen many times. This chain links TRBV19 with TRBJ2-1, with TRBD2 matching 9 bases. Trimming cost V 3 bases and J 7 bases; bases outside gene matches: 7. CDR1 is LNHDA and CDR2 is SQIVND in the germline V gene (reference sequence). This CDR3 spans 15 amino acids. The CDR3 here is CASSIRAGGGNEQFF. The DNA of the CDR3 is TGTGCCAGTAGTATTCGAGCGGGAGGAGGGAATGAGCAGTTCTTC.

The sample holds a few counts of this clonotype. The rearrangement links TRBV5-1 to TRBJ1-3; D gene uncertain. The CDR3 covers 14 residues. Germline V gene lookup returns CDR1 SGHRS and CDR2 YFSETQ. V lost 4 bases, J lost 1 base, and 9 bases lay in between. The CDR3 loop reads CASSTDGSGNTIYF. CDR3 DNA: TGCGCCAGCAGCACCGACGGTTCTGGAAACACCATATATTTT. Full variable domain (missing parts from reference TRBV5-1 and TRBJ1-3): KAGVTQTPRYLIKTRGQQVTLSCSPISGHRSVSWYQQTPGQGLQFLFEYFSETQRNKGNFPGRFSGRQFSNSRSEMNVSTLELGDSALYLCASSTDGSGNTIYFGEGSWLTVV.

This clonotype was detected many times. This chain joins TRBV4-3 and TRBJ1-2, with unresolved D. Looked up from germline, CDR1 is LGHNA and CDR2 is YSLEER. With 1 base removed from V and 4 bases from J, the gap between germline ends came to 16 bases. The CDR3 is made up of 16 amino acids. The CDR3 is CASSQGHGLVSYGYTF. DNA for the CDR3: TGCGCCAGCAGCCAAGGACACGGCCTGGTTAGCTATGGCTACACCTTC.

The V call is TRBV4-3, the J call TRBJ1-3; no reliable D call. V was clipped by 3 bases and J by 1 base, with 4 bases between them. The CDR3 length is 13 residues. The germline CDR1 and CDR2 sequences are LGHNA and YSLEER. CDR3 bases: TGCGCCAGCAGCCAGGATTCTGGAAACACCATATATTTT. This translates into CASSQDSGNTIYF.

The sample holds many counts of this clonotype. The chain couples TRBV18 to TRBJ2-7; D possibly corresponds to TRBD1 (7 bases). V gave up 6 bases and J gave up 5 bases, with 20 bases separating them. Germline-derived CDR1 and CDR2 are KGHSH and LQKENI. The CDR3 extends over 15 amino acids. The DNA for the CDR3 is TGTGCCAGCTCTCTTAGAGGGAGGACAGGTGACGAGCAGTACTTC. Translated: CASSLRGRTGDEQYF.

This clonotype was counted many times. The chain couples TRBV20-1 to TRBJ2-5; D gene uncertain. Trimming cost V 5 bases and J 2 bases, with 15 bases left between them. The length of the CDR3 is 14 residues. Germline assignment: CDR1 DFQATT and CDR2 SNEGSKA (reference sequence). The CDR3, as DNA: TGCAGTGCTGAGCCCTCGGCTAAGCAAGAGACCCAGTACTTC. It is translated as CSAEPSAKQETQYF.

This clonotype came up many times. V gene TRBV6-5 combines with J gene TRBJ2-7; D uncertain. The CDR3 has 12 residues. Looked up from germline, CDR1 is MNHEY and CDR2 is SVGAGI. V was trimmed by 0 bases and J by 4 bases, leaving 4 bases between them. This chain's CDR3 is CASSYSQYEQYF. The CDR3 DNA follows: TGTGCCAGCAGTTACTCCCAGTACGAGCAGTACTTC.

In its sample, this clonotype was seen many times. This chain links TRBV11-2 with TRBJ1-5, with unresolved D. The germline CDR1 and CDR2 sequences are SGHAT and FQNNGV. V lost 6 bases, J lost 0 bases, and 15 bases lay in between. The CDR3 has 16 amino acids. CDR3 region: CASSLHLSGSNQPQHF. The DNA of the CDR3 is TGTGCCAGCAGTTTGCACCTCTCTGGTAGCAATCAGCCCCAGCATTTT.

The CDR3 spells CASSYAESEETQYF. As DNA, the CDR3 is TGTGCCAGCAGTTATGCTGAATCCGAAGAGACCCAGTACTTC. This rearrangement joins TRBV6-5 to TRBJ2-5; no firm D call. With 3 bases removed from V and 3 bases from J, the gap between germline ends came to 11 bases. Germline V gene data show CDR1 as MNHEY and CDR2 as SVGAGI. This CDR3 has 14 amino acids.

At least ten counts were recorded for this clonotype. The gene calls are TRBV12-3 or TRBV12-4 and TRBJ2-7, with 11 bases identical to TRBD1. The length of the CDR3 is 15 residues. Trimming cost V 1 base and J 4 bases; bases outside gene matches: 3. In DNA, the CDR3 is TGTGCCAGCAGTTTAGGAGGGACAGGGGGGTACGAGCAGTACTTC. This encodes CASSLGGTGGYEQYF.

This clonotype was counted ten times or more. V and J are TRBV7-9 and TRBJ2-2; D is undetermined. Germline values: CDR1 SEHNR, CDR2 FQNEAQ (reference sequence). This CDR3 spans 13 amino acids. Trimming took 5 bases from V and 0 from J, leaving 4 bases between them. The CDR3 DNA reads TGTGCCAGCAGCGGTGCGAACACCGGGGAGCTGTTTTTT. Amino acids: CASSGANTGELFF.

This clonotype was seen a single time. The chain is built from TRBV5-4 and TRBJ2-5; D remains ambiguous. In germline, CDR1 is SGHNT, CDR2 YYREEE (reference sequence). There are 15 residues in the CDR3. Between the trimmed V and J ends, which lost 1 base and 2 bases, there was a span of 12 bases. CDR3 region: CASSLSPLVQETQYF. The CDR3 DNA follows: TGTGCCAGCAGCTTGTCGCCCCTAGTACAAGAGACCCAGTACTTC.

There are many counts of this clonotype. V and J are TRBV9 and TRBJ2-7, with 9 bases matching TRBD1. Germline V gene sequence: CDR1 SGDLS, CDR2 YYNGEE. This CDR3 has 16 residues. V trimming: 2 bases; J trimming: 2 bases; junction bases outside the gene matches: 8. The CDR3 here is CASSVGPGQGTYEQYF. The CDR3, as DNA: TGTGCCAGCAGCGTGGGACCGGGACAGGGAACCTACGAGCAGTACTTC.

In DNA, the CDR3 is TGTGCCTGCTGTTTAGGGCTAGCGGGTGATCCGGAAGAGACCCAGTACTTC. It translates to CACCLGLAGDPEETQYF. The chain uses TRBV12-3 or TRBV12-4 and TRBJ2-5; 8 bases align to TRBD2. The CDR3 contains 17 residues. V was pared by 11 bases and J by 3 bases, with 20 bases of the junction left unmatched.

There are many counts of this clonotype. The chain uses TRBV10-3 and TRBJ2-5; 9 bases line up with TRBD2. The V segment lost 7 bases and the J segment 3 bases; nucleotides outside the gene matches: 3. Looked up from germline, CDR1 is ENHRY and CDR2 is SYGVKD. CDR3 length equals 13 residues. CDR3 loop: CAIKASGEETQYF. The CDR3 DNA follows: TGTGCCATCAAGGCTAGCGGGGAAGAGACCCAGTACTTC.

Many counts were recorded for this clonotype. This rearrangement joins TRBV6-2 or TRBV6-3 to TRBJ2-7, with 7 positions matching TRBD1. The trim removed 0 bases at V and 1 base at J, leaving 9 bases unmatched. Germline V lookup: CDR1 MNHEY, CDR2 SVGEGT. This CDR3 spans 17 amino acids. The CDR3 DNA reads as TGTGCCAGCAGTTACTCGTCAGTGGGGACAGTTTCCTACGAGCAGTACTTC. The encoded protein is CASSYSSVGTVSYEQYF.

This clonotype was recorded many times. The CDR3: CASVTGAKSYEQYF. CDR3 DNA sequence: TGTGCCAGCGTGACAGGGGCGAAATCCTACGAGCAGTACTTC. The J gene is TRBJ2-7, the V gene TRBV28; 8 nucleotides align to TRBD1. Germline lookup yields CDR1 MDHEN and CDR2 SYDVKM. This CDR3 is built from 14 residues. V lost 8 bases and J lost 1; bases outside the gene matches: 7.

This clonotype was counted at least ten times. This chain uses TRBV6-1 with TRBJ2-2, with 8 bases identical to TRBD2. Per germline, CDR1 MNHNS and CDR2 SASEGT. This CDR3 is built from 16 residues. The ends lost 5 bases at V and 8 bases at J; junction bases unmatched: 13. As DNA, the CDR3 is TGTGCCAGCAGTCAGCGCGGGGGGCCAACGGTGGGGGAGCTGTTTTTT. Translated, it gives CASSQRGGPTVGELFF.

This clonotype was seen repeatedly, ten times or more. The CDR3 is CASSIRQGAVYGYTF. The DNA of the CDR3 is TGTGCCAGCAGCATACGACAGGGGGCGGTTTATGGCTACACCTTC. This sequence joins TRBV7-9 and TRBJ1-2; 10 bases align to TRBD1. From germline, CDR1 is SEHNR and CDR2 FQNEAQ (reference sequence). CDR3 size: 15 residues. J gave up 5 bases and V 5 bases, and 8 bases lay outside the gene matches.

The sample holds many counts of this clonotype. The genes are TRBV5-1 and TRBJ2-3, with D hard to call. Germline V gene lookup returns CDR1 SGHRS and CDR2 YFSETQ. Trimming removed 4 bases from V and 0 bases from J, with 9 bases in between. The CDR3 totals 14 residues. CDR3 residues: CASSGSPSTDTQYF. In DNA, the CDR3 is TGCGCCAGCAGCGGCAGTCCTAGCACAGATACGCAGTATTTT.

This clonotype has at least ten counts. The rearrangement uses TRBV20-1 and TRBJ2-3; 11 bases are a match to TRBD2. Germline assignment: CDR1 DFQATT and CDR2 SNEGSKA (reference sequence). Losses at the gene ends were 6 bases for V and 0 bases for J; bases not matched to a gene: 5. CDR3 size: 15 residues. The CDR3 reads CSAFSGRGSTDTQYF. The CDR3 nucleotides read TGCAGTGCCTTTAGCGGGAGGGGGAGCACAGATACGCAGTATTTT.